This T cell receptor (beta chain) was obtained from a study of identical twins. Germline V CDR1 and CDR2: SSHAT, FNYEAQ (reference sequence). This CDR3 contains 15 residues. Concerning this clonotype itself: The junction differs from germline at one of its ends, possibly a read error.

TCRdb reanalysed the 5' RACE reads using MiXCR and keeps one entry per CDR3 protein. The sample contains 1.5 million to 2 million distinct CDR3 sequences, 32% of which appear only once. With no exceptions, donors were healthy Caucasians. This TCR was recovered from a newborn girl in good health. The sample taken for sequencing was cord blood. This chain links TRBV7-7 with TRBJ2-1, with 9 positions matching TRBD2. The CDR3 DNA is TGTGCTAGCAGCTTAGAGGCTAGCGGGATGAATGAGCAGTTCTTC. It encodes CASSLEASGMNEQFF.